This passage covers 3 T cell receptor beta chains from one sample sequenced in a study of OX40 agonist ivuxolimab in advanced cancers. Here immunoSEQ multiplex PCR was the method, and the copy in TCRdb shows in-frame clones only, minus some. This sample has 65,000 to 85,000 clones; around 85% occur once, and the top ten carry around 2.4%. Source: CD4+ or CD8+ T cells sorted from blood, taken in a trial of the OX40 agonist ivuxolimab. The receptors come from an adult with an advanced solid tumor such as melanoma, head and neck, liver or kidney cancer.

A few counts support this clone. V is TRBV30 and J is TRBJ2-5; the match to TRBD2 covers 10 bases. The junction had 13 bases not matched to a gene; V was cut back by 4 bases and J by 5 bases. The CDR3 covers 16 residues. Germline lookup yields CDR1 GTSNPN and CDR2 SVGIG (reference sequence). The CDR3 DNA is TGTGCCTGGATCCAAAAGCGGGGGGGCCCCCGCGAGACCCAGTACTTC. It yields the protein CAWIQKRGGPRETQYF. Full variable domain (outside the CDR3, taken from reference TRBV30 and TRBJ2-5): SQTIHQWPATLVQPVGSPLSLECTVEGTSNPNLYWYRQAAGRGLQLLFYSVGIGQISSEVPQNLSASRPQDRQFILSSKKLLLSDSGFYLCAWIQKRGGPRETQYFGPGTRLLVL.

This chain links TRBV19 with TRBJ2-7; D not certain. The CDR3 spans 15 residues. V was clipped by 10 bases and J by 0 bases, with 19 bases between them. The germline V gene encodes CDR1 LNHDA and CDR2 SQIVND (reference sequence). The CDR3 coding sequence is TGTGCCACCCCGTGTGGTGGCGGAAGCTCCTACGAGCAGTACTTC. Its protein product is CATPCGGGSSYEQYF.

The rearrangement uses TRBV28 and TRBJ1-1, with D tentatively TRBD1 (6 bases). There are 16 residues in the CDR3. V was clipped by 1 base and J by 1 base, with 13 bases between them. Germline loops: CDR1 MDHEN, CDR2 SYDVKM. This chain's CDR3 is CASSLSAGAENTEAFF. The DNA for the CDR3 is TGTGCCAGCAGTTTATCGGCAGGGGCCGAGAACACTGAAGCTTTCTTT. The entire variable domain, with the rest obtained from reference TRBV28 and TRBJ1-1, is as follows: DVKVTQSSRYLVKRTGEKVFLECVQDMDHENMFWYRQDPGLGLRLIYFSYDVKMKEKGDIPEGYSVSREKKERFSLILESASTNQTSMYLCASSLSAGAENTEAFFGQGTRLTVV.